Below, 3 T cell receptor beta chains from the same sample are listed, as sequenced in a study of T-cell reconstitution after alpha-beta-depleted transplantation in children. Preparation of the TCRbeta library was carried out with unique molecular identifiers. MiXCR, applied by TCRdb to the PCR reads, yields one record per CDR3 protein. Among 500,000 to 600,000 distinct CDR3 sequences, approximately 30% were seen once, and the ten largest hold under 45%. The sample here was PBMCs, taken before TCRalphabeta/CD19-depleted stem cell transplant. The receptors originated from a boy younger than two with Wiskott-Aldrich syndrome, due to receive a stem cell transplant.

The rearrangement links TRBV10-3 to TRBJ2-3; 9 positions agree with TRBD1. This CDR3 has 17 residues. Germline V lookup: CDR1 ENHRY, CDR2 SYGVKD. V lost 1 base to trimming and J lost 1 base; unmatched junction nucleotides: 6. For the CDR3, the DNA is TGTGCCATCAGTGAGTGGGGACAGGGTGTCGGCACAGATACGCAGTATTTT. Amino acids: CAISEWGQGVGTDTQYF.

This clonotype showed up just a few times. The CDR3: CASSTRGGLRKNIQYF. The CDR3 DNA follows: TGCGCCAGCAGCACAAGAGGCGGGCTGAGGAAAAACATTCAGTACTTC. The chain carries TRBV5-1 and TRBJ2-4; tentatively, D is TRBD2 (5 bases). V shed 4 bases and J shed 4 bases, with 18 bases lying between them. Germline V gives CDR1 SGHRS, CDR2 YFSETQ. The CDR3 loop spans 16 amino acids.

This clonotype was observed a handful of times. The chain couples TRBV7-8 to TRBJ2-3; TRBD1 is a possible D gene (6 bases). CDR3 length: 15 residues. CDR1 is SGHVS, CDR2 FQNEAQ, per germline. Trimming cost V 5 bases and J 0 bases, with 12 bases left between them. The CDR3 loop reads CASSPRDKSTDTQYF. CDR3 coding DNA: TGTGCCAGCAGCCCAAGGGACAAAAGCACAGATACGCAGTATTTT.